This TCR beta chain emerged from a study of blood T cell repertoires in COVID-19. In the original workflow: Reference gene primer amplification yielded estimated nucleated cell counts. The assay was immunoSEQ multiplex PCR, and TCRdb's table has in-frame clones only and misses some. From that table come the V and J calls and clone size; the DNA was used to work out D and trimming. Here the sample spans fewer than 300,000 clones, approximately 83% being singletons. Researchers sorted participants into cohorts using their self-reported clinical history. Recovered status applied to Cohort 3 donors who had two consecutive negative PCRs. It also applied to those with clearance or with symptom resolution. The sequencing sample was made of PBMCs or T cells enriched from blood (not recorded which). The TCR was taken from a woman in her 30s who had recovered from COVID-19.

CDR3 sequence reads: CASSQVMAGGLDTQYF. The CDR3 coding sequence is TGTGCCAGCAGCCAAGTAATGGCGGGAGGCTTGGATACGCAGTATTTT. The chain links TRBV4-2 to TRBJ2-3; 8 bases map to TRBD2. Germline assignment: CDR1 LGHNA and CDR2 YNFKEQ. CDR3 length: 16 amino acids. V was pared by 1 base and J by 6 bases, with 9 bases of the junction left unmatched.